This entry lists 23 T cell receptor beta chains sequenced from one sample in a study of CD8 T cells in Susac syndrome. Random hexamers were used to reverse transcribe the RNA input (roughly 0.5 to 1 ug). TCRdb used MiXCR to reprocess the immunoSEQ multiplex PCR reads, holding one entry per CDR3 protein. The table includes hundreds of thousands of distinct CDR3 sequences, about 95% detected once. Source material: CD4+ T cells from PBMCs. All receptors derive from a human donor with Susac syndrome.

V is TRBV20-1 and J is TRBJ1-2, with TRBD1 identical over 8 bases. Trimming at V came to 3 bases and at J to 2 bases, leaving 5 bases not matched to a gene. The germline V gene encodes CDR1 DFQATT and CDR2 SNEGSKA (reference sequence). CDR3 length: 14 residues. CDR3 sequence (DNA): TGCAGTGCTAGCCCAGGGGGCAGAAACTATGGCTACACCTTC. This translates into CSASPGGRNYGYTF.

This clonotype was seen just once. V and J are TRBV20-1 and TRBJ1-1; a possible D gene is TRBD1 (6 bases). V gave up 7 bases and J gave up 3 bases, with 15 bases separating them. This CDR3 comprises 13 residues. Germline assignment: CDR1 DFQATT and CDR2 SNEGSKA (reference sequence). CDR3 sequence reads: CSVNAAGDTEAFF. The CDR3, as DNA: TGCAGTGTAAATGCCGCAGGGGACACTGAAGCTTTCTTT.

CDR3 bases: TGTGCCAGCAGCAATAACAAAAGTCCCGAAGAACTGTTTTTT. Protein sequence: CASSNNKSPEELFF. The rearrangement joins TRBV7-2 to TRBJ1-4; no reliable D call. The V gene lost 5 bases and the J gene lost 12 bases, with 19 bases spanning the gap. Germline V gene lookup returns CDR1 SGHTA and CDR2 FQGNSA. The CDR3 covers 14 residues.

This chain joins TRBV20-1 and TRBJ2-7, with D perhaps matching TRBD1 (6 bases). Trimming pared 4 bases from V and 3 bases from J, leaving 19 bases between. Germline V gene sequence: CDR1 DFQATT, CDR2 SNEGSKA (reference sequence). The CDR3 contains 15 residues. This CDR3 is CSANPREAGDYEQYF. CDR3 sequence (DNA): TGCAGTGCTAACCCCCGGGAAGCAGGGGACTACGAGCAGTACTTC.

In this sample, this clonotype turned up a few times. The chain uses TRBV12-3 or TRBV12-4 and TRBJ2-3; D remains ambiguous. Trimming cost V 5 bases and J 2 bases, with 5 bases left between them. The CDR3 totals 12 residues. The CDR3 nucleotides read TGTGCCAGCAGTCCGTACACAGATACGCAGTATTTT. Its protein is CASSPYTDTQYF.

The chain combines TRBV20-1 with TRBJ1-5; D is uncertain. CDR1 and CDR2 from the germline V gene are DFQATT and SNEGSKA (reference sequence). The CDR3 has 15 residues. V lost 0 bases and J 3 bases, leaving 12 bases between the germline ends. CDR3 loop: CSARDTNGYNQPQHF. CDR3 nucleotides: TGCAGTGCTAGAGATACGAACGGGTACAATCAGCCCCAGCATTTT.

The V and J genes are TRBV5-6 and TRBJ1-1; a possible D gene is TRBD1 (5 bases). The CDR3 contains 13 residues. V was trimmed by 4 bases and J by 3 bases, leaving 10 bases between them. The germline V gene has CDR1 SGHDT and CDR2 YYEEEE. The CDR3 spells CASSETAHTEAFF. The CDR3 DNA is TGTGCCAGCAGCGAGACAGCTCACACTGAAGCTTTCTTT.

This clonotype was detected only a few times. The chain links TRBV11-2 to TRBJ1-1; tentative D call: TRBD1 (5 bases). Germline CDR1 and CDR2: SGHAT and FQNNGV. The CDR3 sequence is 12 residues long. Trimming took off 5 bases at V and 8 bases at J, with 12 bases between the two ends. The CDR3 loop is CASSLGTAEAFF. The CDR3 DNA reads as TGTGCCAGCAGCCTCGGGACGGCCGAAGCTTTCTTT.

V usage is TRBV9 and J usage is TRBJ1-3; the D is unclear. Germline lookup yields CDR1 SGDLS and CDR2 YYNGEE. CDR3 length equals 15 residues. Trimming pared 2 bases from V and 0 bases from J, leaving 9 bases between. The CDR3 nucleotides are TGTGCCAGCAGCGTGGACGGAGTCTCTGGAAACACCATATATTTT. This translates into CASSVDGVSGNTIYF.

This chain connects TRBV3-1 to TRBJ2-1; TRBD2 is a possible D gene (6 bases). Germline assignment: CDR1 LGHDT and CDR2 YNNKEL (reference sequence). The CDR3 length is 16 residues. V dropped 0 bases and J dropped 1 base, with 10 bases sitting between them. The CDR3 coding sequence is TGTGCCAGCAGCCAAGAGTCCCGGGGGTCCTACAATGAGCAGTTCTTC. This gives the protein CASSQESRGSYNEQFF.

The CDR3 DNA sequence: TGCGCCAGCAGGGCCGGGACAGATGTGCGCGAGCAGTACTTC. It is translated as CASRAGTDVREQYF. The chain links TRBV5-1 to TRBJ2-7, with TRBD1 matching 7 bases. Germline-derived CDR1 and CDR2 are SGHRS and YFSETQ. The trim removed 5 bases at V and 6 bases at J, leaving 11 bases unmatched. This CDR3 spans 14 amino acids.

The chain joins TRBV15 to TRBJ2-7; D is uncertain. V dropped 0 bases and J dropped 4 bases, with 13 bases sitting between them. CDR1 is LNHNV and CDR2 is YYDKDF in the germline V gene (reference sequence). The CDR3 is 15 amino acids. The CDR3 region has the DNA TGTGCCACCAGCAGAGATTCGGCCTACTTATACGAGCAGTACTTC. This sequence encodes CATSRDSAYLYEQYF.

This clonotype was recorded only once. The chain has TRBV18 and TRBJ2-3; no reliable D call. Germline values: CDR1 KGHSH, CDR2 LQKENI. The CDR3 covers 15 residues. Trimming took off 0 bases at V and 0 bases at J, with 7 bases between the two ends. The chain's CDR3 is CASSPPIRSTDTQYF. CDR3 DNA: TGTGCCAGCTCACCACCAATACGGAGCACAGATACGCAGTATTTT.

This CDR3 reads CASSYSGTGGRNTEAFF. The CDR3 DNA follows: TGTGCCAGCAGTTACTCGGGGACAGGGGGTCGGAACACTGAAGCTTTCTTT. The chain recombines TRBV6-5 with TRBJ1-1; the match to TRBD1 covers 11 bases. Trimming removed 0 bases from V and 1 base from J; junction bases left unmatched: 4. Per germline, CDR1 MNHEY and CDR2 SVGAGI. This CDR3 region has 17 residues.

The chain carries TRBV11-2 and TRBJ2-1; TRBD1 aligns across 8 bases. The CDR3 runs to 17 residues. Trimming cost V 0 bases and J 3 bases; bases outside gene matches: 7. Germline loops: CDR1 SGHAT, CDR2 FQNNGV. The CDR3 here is CASSLETGTGYYNEQFF. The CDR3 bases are TGTGCCAGCAGCTTAGAAACCGGGACAGGATACTACAATGAGCAGTTCTTC.

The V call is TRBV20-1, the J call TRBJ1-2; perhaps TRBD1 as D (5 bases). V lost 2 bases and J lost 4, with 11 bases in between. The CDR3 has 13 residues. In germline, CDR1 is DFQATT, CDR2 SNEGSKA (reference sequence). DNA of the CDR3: TGCAGTGCTAGACTGGAGGGGTCCTATGGCTACACCTTC. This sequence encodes CSARLEGSYGYTF.

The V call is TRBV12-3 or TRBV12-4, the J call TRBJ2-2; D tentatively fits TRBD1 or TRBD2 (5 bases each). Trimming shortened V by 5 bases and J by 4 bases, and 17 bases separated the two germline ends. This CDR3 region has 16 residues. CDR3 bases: TGTGCCAGCAGTCGGCCCGGGACGGGACGCACCGGGGAGCTGTTTTTT. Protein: CASSRPGTGRTGELFF.

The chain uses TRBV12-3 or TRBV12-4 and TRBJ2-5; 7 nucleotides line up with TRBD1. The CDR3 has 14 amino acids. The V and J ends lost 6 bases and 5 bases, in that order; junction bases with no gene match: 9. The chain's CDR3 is CASRSSTGKETQYF. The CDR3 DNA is TGTGCCAGCAGATCCTCGACAGGGAAGGAGACCCAGTACTTC.

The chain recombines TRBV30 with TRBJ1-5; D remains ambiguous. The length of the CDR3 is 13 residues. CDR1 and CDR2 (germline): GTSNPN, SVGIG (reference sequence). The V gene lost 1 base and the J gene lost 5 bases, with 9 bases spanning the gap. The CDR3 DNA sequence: TGTGCCTGGAGTGGTGGTGGCGATCAGCCCCAGCATTTT. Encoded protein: CAWSGGGDQPQHF. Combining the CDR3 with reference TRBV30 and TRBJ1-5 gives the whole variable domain SQTIHQWPATLVQPVGSPLSLECTVEGTSNPNLYWYRQAAGRGLQLLFYSVGIGQISSEVPQNLSASRPQDRQFILSSKKLLLSDSGFYLCAWSGGGDQPQHFGDGTRLSIL.

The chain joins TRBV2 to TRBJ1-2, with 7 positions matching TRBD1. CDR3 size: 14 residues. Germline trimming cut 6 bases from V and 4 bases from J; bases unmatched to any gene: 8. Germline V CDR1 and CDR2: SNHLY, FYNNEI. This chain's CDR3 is CASSPGQATYGYTF. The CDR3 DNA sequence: TGTGCCAGCAGCCCTGGACAGGCGACCTATGGCTACACCTTC.

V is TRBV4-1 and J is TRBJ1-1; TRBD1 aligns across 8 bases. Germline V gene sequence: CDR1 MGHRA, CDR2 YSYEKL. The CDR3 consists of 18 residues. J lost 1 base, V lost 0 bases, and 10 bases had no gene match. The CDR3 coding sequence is TGCGCCAGCAGCCAAGATAGTCAGGGGGCCCGATCGAACACTGAAGCTTTCTTT. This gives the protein CASSQDSQGARSNTEAFF.

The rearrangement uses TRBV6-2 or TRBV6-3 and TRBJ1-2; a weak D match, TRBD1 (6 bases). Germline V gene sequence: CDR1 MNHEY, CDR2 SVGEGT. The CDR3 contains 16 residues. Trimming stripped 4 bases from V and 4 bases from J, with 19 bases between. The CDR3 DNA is TGTGCCAGCAGTTCTCCGACAGGATCAATATCCTATGGCTACACCTTC. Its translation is CASSSPTGSISYGYTF.

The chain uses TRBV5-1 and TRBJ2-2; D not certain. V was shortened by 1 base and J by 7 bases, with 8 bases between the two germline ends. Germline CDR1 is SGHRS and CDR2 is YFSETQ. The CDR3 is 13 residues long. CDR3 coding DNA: TGCGCCAGCAGCTTGTCCGTGAACGGGGAGCTGTTTTTT. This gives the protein CASSLSVNGELFF.